The clone carrying this T cell receptor beta chain was seen ten or more times. What it binds is unknown. Amplification of TCR beta CDR3 regions used RNA as the template. The HTBI primer set drove a first-round RT-PCR of the TCR CDR3. TCRdb analysed the multiplex PCR reads with MiXCR anew, one entry per CDR3 protein. The table shows fewer than 550,000 distinct CDR3 sequences, with about a sixth occurring only once. The sample is drawn from a study of T cells in Graves' hyperthyroidism and ophthalmopathy. From germline, CDR1 is SGHTA and CDR2 FQGNSA. The CDR3 loop spans 13 amino acids. Unmatched junction bases numbered 3, after V lost 6 bases and J lost 4 bases. Overall study results and limits: Blood also carried most thyroid clonotypes expanded above 0.001.

Exclusions: uncontrolled infection, other autoimmune disease, pregnancy, lactation. The chain recombines TRBV7-2 with TRBJ2-7; 10 bases line up with TRBD1. The origin of this receptor is a woman younger than 35 with Graves' hyperthyroidism. Sequencing was performed on blood. The CDR3 loop is CASSRDRGYEQYF. The CDR3 nucleotides read TGTGCCAGCAGTCGGGACAGGGGTTACGAGCAGTACTTC.